These 21 T cell receptor beta chains were all obtained from the same sample, sequenced in a study of T-cell reconstitution after alpha-beta-depleted transplantation in children listed by TCRdb under 2016. The method was PCR. TCRdb lists the instrument as Illumina HiSeq 2500. TCR library preparation used molecular barcoding, with unique molecular identifiers applied to normalize quantification of the TCRbeta repertoire. TCRdb reanalyzed the raw reads on its own, using fastp at Q25 for trimming and MiXCR for clone calling, and kept in-frame beta chains. Merged by CDR3 protein, the rows form single entries marked with the most common genes and DNA. The sample records 200,000 to 250,000 distinct CDR3 sequences, roughly 10% of which are singletons. In total, the top ten clones hold 5% to 7% of the sample. The sample in question was PBMCs from the stem cell graft donor, obtained from the stem cell graft. These receptors were collected from a human donor who donated a stem cell graft to a child with acute lymphoblastic leukemia.

This clonotype was counted only a few times. The genes are TRBV4-2 and TRBJ1-6, with D possibly TRBD1 on 5 matching bases. This CDR3 has 15 amino acids. V lost 3 bases and J 8 bases, leaving 14 bases between the germline ends. Germline V CDR1 and CDR2: LGHNA, YNFKEQ. CDR3 sequence reads: CASSHGPGRDSPLHF. CDR3 in DNA: TGTGCCAGCAGCCATGGACCGGGACGGGATTCACCCCTCCACTTT.

The chain uses TRBV6-2 or TRBV6-3 and TRBJ2-2; D is uncertain. V was pared by 2 bases and J by 1 base, with 17 bases between. The CDR3 has 18 residues. Germline V gene data show CDR1 as MNHEY and CDR2 as SVGEGT. The CDR3 DNA follows: TGTGCCAGCAGTTACGCCCTGGCGCACTTGGGGAACACCGGGGAGCTGTTTTTT. It codes for CASSYALAHLGNTGELFF.

Written as DNA, the CDR3 is TGCAGTGCTAGGAGCTCGGCGTTTCGCGACACTGAAGCTTTCTTT. Translated, it gives CSARSSAFRDTEAFF. The rearrangement joins TRBV20-1 to TRBJ1-1, with D unclear. Trimming pared 3 bases from V and 3 bases from J, leaving 17 bases between. The CDR3 has 15 residues. Germline CDR1 DFQATT, CDR2 SNEGSKA (reference sequence).

This clonotype was detected ten times or more. V usage is TRBV27 and J usage is TRBJ2-1, with 12 bases lining up with TRBD1. This CDR3 has 15 residues. Germline CDR1 and CDR2: MNHEY and SMNVEV (reference sequence). Trimming cost V 3 bases and J 4 bases; bases outside gene matches: 1. DNA of the CDR3: TGTGCCAGCAGTTTGGGACAGGGGGCGTACAATGAGCAGTTCTTC. Protein: CASSLGQGAYNEQFF.

The sample holds a few counts of this clonotype. The rearrangement joins TRBV18 to TRBJ2-1; 10 nucleotides align to TRBD1. J gave up 5 bases and V 0 bases, and 7 bases lay outside the gene matches. The CDR3 length is 17 residues. CDR1 and CDR2 from the germline V gene are KGHSH and LQKENI. CDR3 nucleotides: TGTGCCAGCTCACCACCGGGACGGGACAGGGGAAACAATGAGCAGTTCTTC. Translation: CASSPPGRDRGNNEQFF.

At least ten counts were recorded for this clonotype. J is TRBJ1-5 and V is TRBV20-1, with TRBD1 identical over 8 bases. This CDR3 has 14 amino acids. In germline, CDR1 is DFQATT, CDR2 SNEGSKA (reference sequence). V shed 6 bases, J shed 5 bases, and the junction held 9 bases outside the gene matches. CDR3 region: CSAKGTGSYQPQHF. The CDR3 coding sequence is TGCAGTGCGAAGGGGACAGGATCCTATCAGCCCCAGCATTTT.

This clonotype was counted many times. This chain connects TRBV5-1 to TRBJ2-5; TRBD2 matches at 13 bases. V gave up 4 bases and J gave up 5 bases; unmatched junction bases: 5. Germline V gives CDR1 SGHRS, CDR2 YFSETQ. This CDR3 comprises 15 residues. Here the CDR3 reads CASSRGTSGKETQYF. The DNA of the CDR3 is TGCGCCAGCAGCAGAGGGACTAGCGGGAAGGAGACCCAGTACTTC.

The table lists this clonotype with many counts. The chain is built from TRBV20-1 and TRBJ2-5; D ambiguous. Germline CDR1 and CDR2: DFQATT and SNEGSKA (reference sequence). The CDR3 length is 10 residues. Trimming shortened V by 3 bases and J by 5 bases, and 4 bases separated the two germline ends. This chain's CDR3 is CSARGETQYF. CDR3 nucleotide sequence: TGCAGTGCTAGGGGGGAGACCCAGTACTTC.

This clonotype was found many times. The genes are TRBV5-1 and TRBJ2-7; D may match TRBD1 or TRBD2 (6 bases each). The CDR3 sequence is 12 residues long. Looked up from germline, CDR1 is SGHRS and CDR2 is YFSETQ. V dropped 4 bases and J dropped 5 bases, with 10 bases sitting between them. As DNA, the CDR3 is TGCGCCAGCAGCGTAGGGGGGAACGAGCAGTACTTC. Its translation: CASSVGGNEQYF.

The rearrangement links TRBV5-1 to TRBJ2-3; TRBD1 or TRBD2 may be the D gene (6 bases each). Trimming stripped 2 bases from V and 3 bases from J, with 13 bases between. The length of the CDR3 is 15 residues. The germline V gene has CDR1 SGHRS and CDR2 YFSETQ. Here the CDR3 reads CASSFRSGATDTQYF. The CDR3 DNA is TGCGCCAGCAGCTTTAGATCGGGGGCGACAGATACGCAGTATTTT.

The CDR3 DNA follows: TGCAGCGCCCCCGGGACAACAGATACGCAGTATTTT. It is translated as CSAPGTTDTQYF. This sequence joins TRBV29-1 and TRBJ2-3; D possibly corresponds to TRBD1 (6 bases). V dropped 7 bases and J dropped 3 bases, with 11 bases sitting between them. Germline V gene sequence: CDR1 SQVTM, CDR2 ANQGSEA. The CDR3 totals 12 residues.

This clonotype was observed at least ten times. The rearrangement links TRBV11-3 to TRBJ2-1; a weak D match, TRBD1 (6 bases). The length of the CDR3 is 16 residues. Germline CDR1 reads SGHNT; CDR2 reads YENEEA. Trimming removed 5 bases from V and 0 bases from J, with 14 bases in between. The CDR3 is CASSLRGGSSYNEQFF. The DNA for the CDR3 is TGTGCCAGCAGCCTAAGAGGGGGTAGCTCCTACAATGAGCAGTTCTTC. The full variable domain, rest sourced from reference TRBV11-3 and TRBJ2-1, is EAGVVQSPRYKIIEKKQPVAFWCNPISGHNTLYWYLQNLGQGPELLIRYENEEAVDDSQLPKDRFSAERLKGVDSTLKIQPAELGDSAVYLCASSLRGGSSYNEQFFGPGTRLTVL.

This clonotype was seen repeatedly, ten times or more. The V and J genes are TRBV12-3 or TRBV12-4 and TRBJ1-1, with D uncertain. CDR3 length: 15 residues. V was pared by 0 bases and J by 0 bases, with 8 bases between. The CDR3 coding sequence is TGTGCCAGCAGTTTAGCCCAACCGATGAACACTGAAGCTTTCTTT. This translates into CASSLAQPMNTEAFF.

This clonotype has just a few counts. The DNA of the CDR3 is TGTGCCAGCTCACCACTCAGGGAACGGAATTCACCCCTCCACTTT. This sequence encodes CASSPLRERNSPLHF. The chain is built from TRBV18 and TRBJ1-6; TRBD1 might be the D (5 bases). Trimming took 1 base from V and 7 from J, leaving 11 bases between them. Germline V gene data show CDR1 as KGHSH and CDR2 as LQKENI. This CDR3 has 15 residues.

J is TRBJ2-1 and V is TRBV10-1; 12 bases align to TRBD2. The CDR3 is made up of 15 amino acids. The V gene end was trimmed by 1 base and the J gene end by 8 bases; junction bases not matched to a gene: 3. From germline, CDR1 is WNHNN and CDR2 SYGVQD (reference sequence). The CDR3 region is CASSEWTSGDDEQFF. CDR3 DNA: TGCGCCAGCAGTGAGTGGACTAGCGGGGACGATGAGCAGTTCTTC.

This clonotype occurred many times. J is TRBJ1-1 and V is TRBV3-1, with a weak D call TRBD1 (5 bases). V lost 4 bases to trimming and J lost 9 bases, with 18 bases between them. Germline assignment: CDR1 LGHDT and CDR2 YNNKEL (reference sequence). This CDR3 spans 14 amino acids. CDR3 sequence reads: CASSRGIRELQAFF. The CDR3 nucleotides read TGTGCCAGCAGCCGGGGCATAAGGGAACTCCAAGCTTTCTTT.

The sample holds a few counts of this clonotype. J is TRBJ2-6 and V is TRBV12-5, with TRBD1 matching 10 bases. V lost 6 bases, J lost 0 bases, and 5 bases stayed unmatched. Per the germline V gene, CDR1 is LGHNT and CDR2 is FRNRAP. The CDR3 totals 17 residues. The CDR3 nucleotides are TGTGCTAGTGGCTCGGGACAGGGGCGCTCTGGGGCCAACGTCCTGACTTTC. It specifies CASGSGQGRSGANVLTF.

This clonotype came up a few times. The gene calls are TRBV7-8 and TRBJ1-4; D possibly corresponds to TRBD1 (5 bases). Trimming left V 1 base short and J 8 bases short, with 14 bases between. Germline assignment: CDR1 SGHVS and CDR2 FQNEAQ. This CDR3 has 15 residues. CDR3 sequence: CASSLVRSGNEKLFF. The CDR3 region has the DNA TGTGCCAGCAGCTTAGTCCGTTCAGGGAACGAAAAACTGTTTTTT.

The sample holds a few counts of this clonotype. This sequence joins TRBV5-6 and TRBJ2-1; tentatively, D is TRBD2 (5 bases). Germline lookup yields CDR1 SGHDT and CDR2 YYEEEE. There are 16 residues in the CDR3. With 6 bases removed from V and 5 bases from J, the gap between germline ends came to 21 bases. The CDR3 nucleotides read TGTGCCAGCATCGCGGGCTTGGAGCAGGATCACAATGAGCAGTTCTTC. This gives the protein CASIAGLEQDHNEQFF.

This rearrangement joins TRBV7-8 to TRBJ2-1; 12 positions agree with TRBD2. V lost 5 bases, J lost 9 bases, and 14 bases stayed unmatched. The CDR3 covers 17 residues. In germline, CDR1 is SGHVS, CDR2 FQNEAQ. The CDR3 loop reads CASSPGVRTSGDTEQFF. In DNA, the CDR3 is TGTGCCAGCAGCCCCGGGGTTAGGACTAGCGGGGACACTGAGCAGTTCTTC.

This clonotype was picked up many times. The chain joins TRBV27 to TRBJ2-1, with 9 bases aligning to TRBD1. The CDR3 loop spans 17 amino acids. V was clipped by 1 base and J by 7 bases; unmatched bases: 11. Germline V CDR1 and CDR2: MNHEY, SMNVEV (reference sequence). This chain's CDR3 is CASSLFGLGDRANEQFF. CDR3 coding DNA: TGTGCCAGCAGTTTATTTGGCCTGGGGGACAGGGCAAATGAGCAGTTCTTC.